This TCR beta chain was obtained from a study of blood T cell repertoires in COVID-19. The CDR3 extends over 13 amino acids. The V gene's germline CDR1 is MNHEY and CDR2 SVGAGI. The V and J ends lost 4 bases and 7 bases respectively, with 14 bases between them. Libraries were prepared by immunoSEQ multiplex PCR; TCRdb keeps only in-frame clonotypes and omits some of them. This sample carries 65,000 to 85,000 clones, 80% to 95% of them seen once, and the ten largest clones take less than 8.5%. The chain links TRBV6-5 to TRBJ2-7; D is perhaps TRBD2 (6 bases). This receptor was identified in a human donor in a cohort sampled during active COVID-19. The sample taken for sequencing was peripheral blood. The CDR3: CASSSTRRQEQYF. CDR3 sequence (DNA): TGTGCCAGCAGTTCGACTAGGAGGCAAGAGCAGTACTTC.